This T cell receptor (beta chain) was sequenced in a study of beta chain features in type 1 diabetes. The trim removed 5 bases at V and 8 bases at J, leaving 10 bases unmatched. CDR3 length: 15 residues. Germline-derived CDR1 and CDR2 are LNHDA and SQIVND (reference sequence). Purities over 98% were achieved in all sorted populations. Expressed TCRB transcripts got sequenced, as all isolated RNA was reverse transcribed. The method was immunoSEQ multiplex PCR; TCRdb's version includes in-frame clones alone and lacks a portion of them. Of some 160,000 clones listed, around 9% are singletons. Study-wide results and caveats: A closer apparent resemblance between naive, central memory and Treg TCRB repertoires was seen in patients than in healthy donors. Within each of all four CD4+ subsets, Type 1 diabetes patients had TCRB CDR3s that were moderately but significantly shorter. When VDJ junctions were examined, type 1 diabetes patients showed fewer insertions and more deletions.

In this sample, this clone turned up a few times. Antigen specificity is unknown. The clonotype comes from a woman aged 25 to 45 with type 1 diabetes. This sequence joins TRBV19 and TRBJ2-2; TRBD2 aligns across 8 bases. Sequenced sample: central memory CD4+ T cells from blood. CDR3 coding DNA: TGTGCCAGTAGTCCTCGGGAGGGCCAAGCGGGGGAGCTGTTTTTT. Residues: CASSPREGQAGELFF.